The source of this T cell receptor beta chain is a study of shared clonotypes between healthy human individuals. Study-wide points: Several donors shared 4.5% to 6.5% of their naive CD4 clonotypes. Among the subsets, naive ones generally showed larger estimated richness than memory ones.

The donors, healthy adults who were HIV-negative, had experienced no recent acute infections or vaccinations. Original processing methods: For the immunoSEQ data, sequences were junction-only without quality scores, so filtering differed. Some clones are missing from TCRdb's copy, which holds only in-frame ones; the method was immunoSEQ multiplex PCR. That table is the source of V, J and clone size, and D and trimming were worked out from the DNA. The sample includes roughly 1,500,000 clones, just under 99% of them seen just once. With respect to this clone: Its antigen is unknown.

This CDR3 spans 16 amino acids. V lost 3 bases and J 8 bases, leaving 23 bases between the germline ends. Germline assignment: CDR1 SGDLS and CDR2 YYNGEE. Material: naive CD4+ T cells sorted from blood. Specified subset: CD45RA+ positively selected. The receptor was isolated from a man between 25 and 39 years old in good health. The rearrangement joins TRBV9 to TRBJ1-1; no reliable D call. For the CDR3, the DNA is TGTGCCAGCAGCGACCTCCGAGGTTTGGGAACACTCGAAGCTTTCTTT. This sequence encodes CASSDLRGLGTLEAFF.